The present T cell receptor beta chain was sequenced within a study of OX40 agonist ivuxolimab in advanced cancers. Only in-frame clones appear in the TCRdb table, and some are missing; sequencing was by immunoSEQ multiplex PCR. The sample lists 87,000 or so clones; approximately 87% were seen once. Autoimmune disease history or systemic immunosuppression led to patient exclusion. The V gene lost 6 bases and the J gene lost 6 bases, with 10 bases spanning the gap. CDR1 SEHNR and CDR2 FQNEAQ come from the germline V gene (reference sequence). The CDR3 contains 12 residues. The TCR originated in an adult with an advanced solid tumor such as melanoma, head and neck, liver or kidney cancer. This specimen was CD4+ or CD8+ T cells sorted from blood, taken in a trial of the OX40 agonist ivuxolimab. V is TRBV7-9 and J is TRBJ2-3, with unresolved D. The DNA for the CDR3 is TGTGCCAGCAGGCCGGATTCTGATACGCAGTATTTT. Translated: CASRPDSDTQYF.